This T cell receptor beta chain was recorded in a study of tumor and adjacent non-tumor tissue in lung cancer. Study-wide context: There were around 11 adenocarcinoma, a couple of squamous cell carcinoma and 1 small cell lung cancer cases.

A modified ARM-PCR protocol with three rounds of nested PCR amplified TCRbeta. TCRdb processed the multiplex PCR reads anew with MiXCR; each CDR3 protein has one entry. The data hold roughly 70,000 distinct CDR3 sequences, with about three quarters observed a single time. CDR1 and CDR2 (germline): MDHEN, SYDVKM. CDR3 size: 13 residues. General study findings and limits: TCR diversity was significantly greater in tumor than normal lung tissue. Top 100 clones took a larger repertoire share in normal lung.

A note on this clonotype: Its target is not known. A read error may account for a junction end that differs from germline.

The template was RNA from unsorted bulk tissue. Input material: lung tumor tissue. The gene calls are TRBV28 and TRBJ1-1, with D hard to call. The clonotype was recovered from a man between 60 and 75 years old with non-small cell lung cancer. DNA of the CDR3: TGTGCCAGCTGCCGGCGCAGGAACACTGAAGTTTTCTTT. This sequence encodes CASCRRRNTEVFF.